A selection of T cell receptor beta chains follows, all from one sample in a study of T cell responses to AZD1222 COVID-19 vaccine. The table came from immunoSEQ multiplex PCR; TCRdb's copy has only in-frame clones and leaves some out. Among around 200,000 clones listed, 88% were seen once. The sequencing here drew on peripheral blood, taken on day 0 of AZD1222 vaccination. These receptors all come from an adult in good health. CDR3s include the opening cysteine and the closing phenylalanine or tryptophan. D genes are given only for firm matches. The size entry is marked missing in some rows and otherwise reads once, few, many or a size class.

v_call	d_call	j_call	clone_size	cdr3_aa	cdr3_nt
TRBV20-1	TRBD2	TRBJ2-7	-	CSASTGGGSRGYEQYF	TGCAGTGCTAGTACCGGGGGGGGCTCACGGGGCTACGAGCAGTACTTC
TRBV7-2	-	TRBJ2-2	-	CASSPGPTGELFF	TGTGCCAGCAGCCCGGGCCCCACCGGGGAGCTGTTTTTT
TRBV18	-	TRBJ1-6	-	CASSPPLTGVNSPLHF	TGTGCCAGCTCACCACCCCTTACTGGGGTCAATTCACCCCTCCACTTT
TRBV5-6	-	TRBJ2-7	once	CASSSYSYEQYF	TGTGCCAGCAGCTCGTACTCCTACGAGCAGTACTTC
TRBV7-2	-	TRBJ2-1	-	CASKEAPSSYNEQFF	TGTGCCAGCAAAGAAGCCCCCAGCTCCTACAATGAGCAGTTCTTC
TRBV2	-	TRBJ1-5	once	CASSEQDSLNQPQHF	TGTGCCAGCAGTGAGCAGGACAGTCTCAATCAGCCCCAGCATTTT
TRBV10-3	-	TRBJ1-5	-	CATLNPGGNGQPQHF	TGTGCCACTTTAAATCCGGGAGGCAACGGTCAGCCCCAGCATTTT
TRBV12-3/TRBV12-4	TRBD2	TRBJ2-1	-	CASSSGLLQFF	TGTGCCAGCAGTTCGGGACTACTCCAGTTCTTC
TRBV21-1	-	TRBJ2-5	-	CASSKGGVRETQYF	TGTGCCAGCAGCAAAGGCGGGGTTCGAGAGACCCAGTACTTC
TRBV19	TRBD1	TRBJ1-4	-	CASSKSGTGNEKLFF	TGTGCCAGTAGTAAATCCGGGACAGGTAATGAAAAACTGTTTTTT
TRBV12-3/TRBV12-4	-	TRBJ2-6	-	CASSWAGANVLTF	TGTGCCAGCAGTTGGGCTGGGGCCAACGTCCTGACTTTC
TRBV7-2	-	TRBJ1-5	once	CASNQGGERPQHF	TGTGCCAGCAATCAGGGAGGGGAGCGGCCCCAGCATTTT
TRBV30	-	TRBJ1-5	-	CAWSAGAGVSQPQHF	TGTGCCTGGAGCGCTGGGGCAGGTGTGTCTCAGCCCCAGCATTTT
TRBV3-1/TRBV3-2	-	TRBJ1-6	-	CASSQEAGRGNSPLHF	TGTGCCAGCAGCCAAGAGGCGGGCAGAGGGAATTCACCCCTCCACTTT
TRBV20-1	-	TRBJ1-2	-	CSAILGGYTF	TGCAGTGCAATACTCGGCGGCTACACCTTC
TRBV5-1	TRBD1	TRBJ2-7	-	CASSPRGQGSLPSYEQYF	TGCGCCAGCAGCCCGCGCGGACAGGGGTCCCTCCCGTCCTACGAGCAGTACTTC
TRBV10-2	-	TRBJ1-4	-	CASSETSTVEKLFF	TGCGCCAGCAGTGAGACATCTACGGTTGAAAAACTGTTTTTT
TRBV11-2	TRBD1	TRBJ2-7	once	CASRTPGTGGYEQYF	TGTGCCAGCAGGACTCCCGGGACAGGGGGCTACGAGCAGTACTTC
TRBV2	-	TRBJ1-1	once	CASSEDRPLNTEAFF	TGTGCCAGCAGTGAAGACCGGCCATTGAACACTGAAGCTTTCTTT
TRBV6-5	-	TRBJ2-7	-	CASSSTDGPYEQYF	TGTGCCAGCAGCTCGACAGACGGCCCCTACGAGCAGTACTTC
TRBV19	-	TRBJ2-5	once	CASSDSLGKQETQYF	TGTGCCAGTAGCGACAGTTTAGGGAAGCAAGAGACCCAGTACTTC
TRBV11-2	-	TRBJ1-1	-	CASSLVAGGGWLNTEAFF	TGTGCCAGCAGCTTAGTCGCCGGAGGGGGTTGGCTGAACACTGAAGCTTTCTTT
TRBV11-3	-	TRBJ2-1	-	CASSFRGGYYNEQFF	TGTGCCAGCAGCTTTAGGGGGGGCTACTACAATGAGCAGTTCTTC
TRBV5-1	TRBD1	TRBJ2-5	-	CASMVPTGGRETQYF	TGCGCCAGCATGGTTCCAACAGGGGGTAGGGAGACCCAGTACTTC
TRBV3-1/TRBV3-2	-	TRBJ1-2	-	CASSQDTYGYTF	TGTGCCAGCAGCCAAGACACCTATGGCTACACCTTC
TRBV6-5	-	TRBJ2-4	once	CASSYLHIQYF	TGTGCCAGCAGTTACTTACACATTCAGTACTTC
TRBV7-9	-	TRBJ2-3	-	CASSTRDSGDTQYF	TGTGCCAGCAGCACCCGGGACAGCGGGGATACGCAGTATTTT
TRBV30	TRBD1	TRBJ2-7	-	CAWSPRVGTAPYEQYF	TGTGCCTGGAGCCCAAGGGTGGGGACAGCCCCCTACGAGCAGTACTTC
TRBV5-1	-	TRBJ2-2	once	CASSLAGEDTGELFF	TGCGCCAGCAGCTTGGCAGGGGAGGACACCGGGGAGCTGTTTTTT
TRBV12-3/TRBV12-4	-	TRBJ1-5	-	CASALNQPQHF	TGTGCCAGCGCCCTAAATCAGCCCCAGCATTTT
TRBV24-1	TRBD2	TRBJ2-1	-	CATSGIREGEQFF	TGTGCCACCAGTGGGATACGGGAGGGTGAGCAGTTCTTC
TRBV27	TRBD1	TRBJ1-6	few	CASSLSDRDDSPLHF	TGTGCCAGCAGTTTATCGGACAGGGATGATTCACCCCTCCACTTT
TRBV4-2	-	TRBJ2-2	-	CATSLEETAGELFF	TGTGCCACCTCTCTCGAAGAAACGGCCGGGGAGCTGTTTTTT
TRBV11-3	TRBD1	TRBJ2-2	-	CASKPGTEWDTGELFF	TGTGCCAGCAAACCCGGGACAGAATGGGACACCGGGGAGCTGTTTTTT
TRBV5-5	TRBD1	TRBJ1-6	few	CASSWEGQGNSPLHF	TGTGCCAGCAGCTGGGAAGGACAGGGTAATTCACCCCTCCACTTT
TRBV28	TRBD1	TRBJ1-3	-	CASSTPNRGTGNTIYF	TGTGCCAGCAGTACCCCGAACAGGGGGACTGGAAACACCATATATTTT
TRBV27	-	TRBJ2-7	-	CASSLFPPPYEQYF	TGTGCCAGCAGTTTATTTCCACCCCCCTACGAGCAGTACTTC
TRBV23-1	TRBD1	TRBJ2-1	-	CASSQPMRDRGNEQFF	TGCGCCAGCAGTCAACCGATGCGGGACAGGGGAAATGAGCAGTTCTTC
TRBV27	-	TRBJ1-5	-	CASSRLGQNNQPQHF	TGTGCCAGCAGCCGTCTCGGACAGAACAATCAGCCCCAGCATTTT
TRBV7-3	-	TRBJ1-5	-	CASSLTNGLPPGPQHF	TGTGCCAGCAGCTTAACTAACGGGTTACCCCCGGGGCCCCAGCATTTT
TRBV2	-	TRBJ1-5	once	CASRPDRSNQPQHF	TGTGCCAGCAGACCAGACAGGTCCAATCAGCCCCAGCATTTT
TRBV3-1/TRBV3-2	-	TRBJ2-1	once	CASSQVTGNLNEQFF	TGTGCCAGCAGTCAAGTTACAGGGAATCTCAATGAGCAGTTCTTC
TRBV18	-	TRBJ1-6	-	CASSPYSAPGGWTLHF	TGTGCCAGCTCACCCTACTCCGCCCCGGGGGGCTGGACCCTCCACTTT
TRBV9	-	TRBJ2-1	-	CASSVSGNEQFF	TGTGCCAGCAGCGTCAGTGGGAATGAGCAGTTCTTC
TRBV7-2	TRBD2	TRBJ2-1	-	CASSSGLASYNEQFF	TGTGCCAGCAGCTCTGGACTAGCCTCCTACAATGAGCAGTTCTTC
TRBV6-5	-	TRBJ2-5	-	CASRPPQGRETQYF	TGTGCCAGCAGACCCCCACAGGGGAGGGAGACCCAGTACTTC
TRBV27	-	TRBJ2-7	-	CASSLSVGGHYEQYF	TGTGCCAGCAGTTTATCGGTGGGGGGACACTACGAGCAGTACTTC
TRBV10-3	TRBD2	TRBJ2-7	-	CAIRRGSYEQYF	TGTGCCATCCGTCGCGGGAGCTACGAGCAGTACTTC
TRBV4-2	-	TRBJ2-2	-	CASSQVLGMNTGELFF	TGTGCCAGCAGCCAAGTATTGGGGATGAACACCGGGGAGCTGTTTTTT
TRBV11-2	-	TRBJ2-1	-	CASSLEASNDEQFF	TGTGCCAGCAGCTTAGAGGCTAGCAACGATGAGCAGTTCTTC
TRBV7-2	-	TRBJ1-2	once	CASSPSPGLNYGYTF	TGTGCCAGCAGCCCCTCGCCTGGGTTAAACTATGGCTACACCTTC
TRBV19	-	TRBJ1-1	-	CASSIELNTEAFF	TGTGCCAGTAGTATAGAACTGAACACTGAAGCTTTCTTT
TRBV15	-	TRBJ2-2	-	CATSRETQIAGELFF	TGTGCCACCAGCAGAGAGACTCAAATTGCCGGGGAGCTGTTTTTT
TRBV3-1/TRBV3-2	TRBD1	TRBJ1-1	-	CASSLRDRHPCF	TGTGCCAGCAGTCTCCGGGACAGGCACCCCTGCTTT
TRBV30	TRBD2	TRBJ2-1	-	CAWRSTSGGVEQFF	TGTGCCTGGAGATCGACTAGCGGGGGGGTTGAGCAGTTCTTC
TRBV4-2	-	TRBJ1-1	-	CASSQPMTGDTEAFF	TGTGCCAGCAGCCAACCTATGACAGGTGATACTGAAGCTTTCTTT
TRBV6-6	TRBD2	TRBJ2-3	-	CASSYPSGANTDTQYF	TGTGCCAGCAGTTACCCGAGCGGGGCCAACACAGATACGCAGTATTTT
TRBV4-2	TRBD1	TRBJ2-7	-	CASSPDGDSLFLQEEQYF	TGTGCCAGCAGCCCTGATGGGGACAGTTTGTTCCTCCAGGAAGAGCAGTACTTC